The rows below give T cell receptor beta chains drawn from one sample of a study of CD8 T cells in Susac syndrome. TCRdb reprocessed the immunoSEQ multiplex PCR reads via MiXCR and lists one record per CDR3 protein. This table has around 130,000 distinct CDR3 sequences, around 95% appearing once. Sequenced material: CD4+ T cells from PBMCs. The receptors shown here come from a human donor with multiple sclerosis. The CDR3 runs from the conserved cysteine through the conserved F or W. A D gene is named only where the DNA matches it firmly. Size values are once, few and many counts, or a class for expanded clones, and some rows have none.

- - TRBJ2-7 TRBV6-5 CASSYRSASGEQYF TGTGCCAGCAGTTACCGATCAGCTTCGGGCGAGCAGTACTTC
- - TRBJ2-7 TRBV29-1 CSVAEHGRFNYEQYF TGCAGCGTCGCCGAACACGGCAGATTTAACTACGAGCAGTACTTC
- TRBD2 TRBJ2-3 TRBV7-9 CASSSGGSSTDTQYF TGTGCCAGCAGCTCGGGGGGTTCTAGCACAGATACGCAGTATTTT
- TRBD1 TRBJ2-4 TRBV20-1 CSAEGQGASNIQYF TGCAGTGCAGAGGGACAGGGGGCATCAAACATTCAGTACTTC
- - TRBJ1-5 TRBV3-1 CASSHGRGNQPQHF TGTGCCAGCAGCCACGGTCGGGGTAATCAGCCCCAGCATTTT
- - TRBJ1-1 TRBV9 CASSKGGLNTEAFF TGTGCCAGCTCTAAAGGAGGGCTGAACACTGAAGCTTTCTTT
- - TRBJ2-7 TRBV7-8 CASSFPVGEQYF TGTGCCAGCAGCTTCCCTGTTGGCGAGCAGTACTTC
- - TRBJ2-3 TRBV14 CASSTRVTDTQYF TGTGCCAGTAGCACACGGGTCACAGATACGCAGTATTTT
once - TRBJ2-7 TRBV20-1 CSAHDRPPYEQYF TGCAGTGCTCACGACAGGCCCCCCTACGAGCAGTACTTC
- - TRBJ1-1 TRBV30 CAWIEVFTEAFF TGTGCCTGGATCGAGGTTTTCACTGAAGCTTTCTTT
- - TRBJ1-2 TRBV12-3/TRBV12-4 CASRGREHGYTF TGTGCCAGCAGGGGACGGGAACATGGCTACACCTTC
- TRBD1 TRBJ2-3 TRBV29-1 CSARQGANTDTQYF TGCAGCGCTAGACAGGGGGCTAACACAGATACGCAGTATTTT
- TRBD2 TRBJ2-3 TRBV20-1 CSAILAGSLDTQYF TGCAGTGCCATCCTAGCGGGGAGTTTGGATACGCAGTATTTT
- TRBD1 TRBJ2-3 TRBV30 CAWSAGTGYTDTQYF TGTGCCTGGAGTGCGGGGACAGGCTACACAGATACGCAGTATTTT
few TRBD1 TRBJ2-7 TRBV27 CASSNRDRGSYEQYF TGTGCCAGCAGTAACCGGGACAGGGGGTCCTACGAGCAGTACTTC